This T cell receptor (beta chain) was recovered during a study of shared clonotypes between healthy human individuals. Findings of the study overall: Estimated clonotype richness was generally higher in naive than memory subsets.

V shed 5 bases and J 0 bases; nucleotides not matched to a gene: 7. There are 15 residues in the CDR3. The germline CDR1 and CDR2 sequences are MNHEY and SVGAGI. All donors qualified as healthy HIV-negative adults and had experienced no recent acute infections or vaccinations. This clone was found once. Its specificity is not known. This table comes from immunoSEQ multiplex PCR, and its TCRdb copy is limited to in-frame clones, with some not included. This table holds 150,000 to 200,000 clones, 90% to 95% found once. The chain is built from TRBV6-5 and TRBJ2-7, with TRBD1 matching over 7 bases. This TCR derives from a woman younger than 45 in good health. The sample was naive CD4+ T cells sorted from blood. Subset defined: CD45RA+ positively selected. The CDR3 DNA sequence: TGTGCCAGCAGTACGCGCAGGGGGTTCTCCTACGAGCAGTACTTC. Translation gives CASSTRRGFSYEQYF.